This T cell receptor (beta chain) derives from a study of OX40 agonist ivuxolimab in advanced cancers. Turning to the study itself: Ivuxolimab, an antibody that agonizes OX40 (CD134), was administered to the patients. In three patients, partial responses were observed, one with hepatocellular carcinoma and two with cutaneous melanoma.

The method was immunoSEQ multiplex PCR; TCRdb's version includes in-frame clones alone and lacks a portion of them. The sample has about 55,000 clones, about 86% seen once. Per germline, CDR1 LNHDA and CDR2 SQIVND (reference sequence). The CDR3 has 13 residues. Trimming took off 7 bases at V and 0 bases at J, with 7 bases between the two ends. Anyone with autoimmune disease history or systemic immunosuppression was excluded. Study outcomes and limitations: The expanded peripheral T cells' antigen specificity was not determined.

As to this clone: Its antigen is not known.

The material was CD4+ or CD8+ T cells sorted from blood, obtained in a trial of the OX40 agonist ivuxolimab. This chain links TRBV19 with TRBJ1-5; no reliable D call. This TCR was sampled from an adult with an advanced solid tumor such as melanoma, head and neck, liver or kidney cancer. The CDR3 loop is CASTFNSNQPQHF. The DNA of the CDR3 is TGTGCCAGTACCTTTAATAGCAATCAGCCCCAGCATTTT.